Detailed here is one TCR beta chain. Seattle cases were enrolled at active infection and followed longitudinally. This record belongs to a study of blood T cell repertoires in COVID-19. In the study overall: Acute and convalescent COVID-19 specimens originated in the United States, Italy and Spain. T cells, B-cell-depleted T cells, or PBMCs supplied cDNA or gDNA.

V lost 1 base and J lost 5, with 9 bases in between. The germline CDR1 and CDR2 sequences are SEHNR and FQNEAQ (reference sequence). The CDR3 sequence is 14 residues long. In the original analysis: Amplification with reference gene primers provided the estimates of nucleated cell counts. Sequencing used immunoSEQ multiplex PCR; TCRdb keeps in-frame clones, though not all of them. D and trimming come from the DNA, and the V and J calls and clone size come from that table. The data contain 250,000 to 350,000 clones, roughly 84% of them singletons. This chain joins TRBV7-9 and TRBJ2-1; a possible D gene is TRBD1 (5 bases). The receptor comes from a human donor with COVID-19, enrolled during active disease. The donor label of this sample is uncertain. The specimen was peripheral blood. CDR3 loop: CASSLGQGNNEQFF. DNA of the CDR3: TGTGCCAGCAGCTTAGGCCAGGGCAACAATGAGCAGTTCTTC.